A selection of T cell receptor beta chains follows, all from one sample in a study of blood T cell repertoires in COVID-19. Clones were sequenced by immunoSEQ multiplex PCR, and TCRdb holds only the in-frame ones, with some missing. This sample yields around 210,000 clones, of which 70% to 90% are seen a single time; roughly 5.3% belongs to the top ten. Specimen: peripheral blood. These TCRs come from a man aged 45-65 years with COVID-19, enrolled during active disease. Both conserved end residues are part of each CDR3. Fields, in order: clone size, V gene, D gene, J gene, CDR3 protein, CDR3 DNA. A D gene is named only where the DNA matches it firmly. The listing skips clone size in some rows; elsewhere it reads once, few, many or a size class.

>few|TRBV19|TRBD2|TRBJ2-3
CASRSSGGEDTQYF
TGTGCCAGTAGGAGTAGCGGGGGGGAGGATACGCAGTATTTT
>-|TRBV13|TRBD2|TRBJ2-1
CASSLGGLAWVEQFF
TGTGCCAGCAGCCTTGGGGGACTAGCATGGGTTGAGCAGTTCTTC
>-|TRBV7-3|TRBD1|TRBJ2-1
CASSFGTGNNEQFF
TGTGCCAGCAGCTTCGGGACAGGGAACAATGAGCAGTTCTTC
>-|TRBV6-1|-|TRBJ2-5
CASSEGLAVQETQYF
TGTGCCAGCAGTGAAGGTCTAGCAGTACAAGAGACCCAGTACTTC
>few|TRBV7-9|-|TRBJ1-2
CASSLVEFEGYTF
TGTGCCAGCAGCTTAGTTGAGTTTGAGGGCTACACCTTC
>-|TRBV12-3/TRBV12-4|-|TRBJ1-2
CASSLEQAYGYTF
TGTGCCAGCAGTTTAGAACAGGCGTATGGCTACACCTTC
>-|TRBV2|TRBD1|TRBJ1-6
CASSTQGSSPLHF
TGTGCCAGCAGCACACAGGGGAGTTCACCCCTCCACTTT
>-|TRBV5-4|TRBD2|TRBJ2-5
CASSTRTSGGTSETQYF
TGTGCCAGCAGCACTAGGACTAGCGGGGGCACCAGCGAGACCCAGTACTTC
>once|TRBV5-1|-|TRBJ1-5
CASSLGHNSNQPQHF
TGCGCCAGCAGCTTGGGCCACAATAGCAATCAGCCCCAGCATTTT
>-|TRBV5-4|-|TRBJ1-4
CASSLAGGYNEKLFF
TGTGCCAGCAGCTTGGCGGGAGGATATAATGAAAAACTGTTTTTT
>-|TRBV9|TRBD2|TRBJ2-7
CASSPTGLAGYYEQYF
TGTGCCAGCAGCCCCACGGGGCTAGCGGGGTATTACGAGCAGTACTTC
>few|TRBV7-9|-|TRBJ2-3
CASSRTGSTDTQYF
TGTGCCAGCAGCCGTACAGGGAGCACAGATACGCAGTATTTT
>-|TRBV7-2|TRBD2|TRBJ2-2
CASSWRGSNTGELFF
TGTGCCAGCAGCTGGCGGGGGTCGAACACCGGGGAGCTGTTTTTT
>-|TRBV25-1|-|TRBJ1-6
CASSEREGRGYNSPLHF
TGTGCCAGCAGTGAAAGGGAAGGGAGGGGCTATAATTCACCCCTCCACTTT
>-|TRBV12-3/TRBV12-4|TRBD1|TRBJ2-7
CASGRDRGSEQYF
TGTGCCAGCGGGCGGGACAGGGGGAGCGAGCAGTACTTC
>-|TRBV24-1|-|TRBJ2-5
CATSDLGLGGTQYF
TGTGCCACCAGTGATTTAGGACTGGGGGGGACCCAGTACTTC
>-|TRBV12-3/TRBV12-4|-|TRBJ1-1
CASRTGTEAFF
TGTGCCAGCAGGACGGGGACTGAAGCTTTCTTT
>once|TRBV6-5|TRBD1|TRBJ1-2
CASRDRGLGGYTF
TGTGCCAGCAGGGACAGGGGCTTAGGAGGCTACACCTTC
>-|TRBV5-1|TRBD2|TRBJ2-2
CASNLSGGKVGELFF
TGCGCCAGCAACCTTAGCGGGGGGAAAGTCGGGGAGCTGTTTTTT
>few|TRBV3-1/TRBV3-2|TRBD1|TRBJ1-1
CASSQRLTGGASTEAFF
TGTGCCAGCAGCCAGAGATTGACAGGGGGCGCCAGCACTGAAGCTTTCTTT
>-|TRBV2|TRBD1|TRBJ2-7
CASTKPGQGGHEQYF
TGTGCCAGCACGAAACCGGGACAGGGTGGCCACGAGCAGTACTTC
>-|TRBV5-1|-|TRBJ1-2
CASSLDREGYTF
TGCGCCAGCAGCTTGGACAGGGAAGGCTACACCTTC
>-|TRBV28|TRBD1|TRBJ1-1
CASSPLVRDSAVNTEAFF
TGTGCCAGCAGCCCCCTGGTGCGGGACAGCGCCGTGAACACTGAAGCTTTCTTT
>-|TRBV4-1|TRBD1|TRBJ1-4
CASSLGQGVEKLFF
TGCGCCAGCAGCCTCGGACAGGGGGTTGAAAAACTGTTTTTT
>-|TRBV15|TRBD1|TRBJ1-2
CATSNTGAYGYTF
TGTGCCACCAGCAATACAGGGGCCTATGGCTACACCTTC
>-|TRBV20-1|-|TRBJ1-5
CSASNSRGGNQPQHF
TGCAGTGCTAGTAATTCCAGGGGTGGCAATCAGCCCCAGCATTTT
>-|TRBV19|-|TRBJ1-1
CASSISPRGTEAFF
TGTGCCAGTAGTATAAGTCCTAGGGGCACTGAAGCTTTCTTT
>-|TRBV7-8|-|TRBJ2-7
CASSLEEVYEQYF
TGTGCCAGCAGCTTAGAGGAGGTCTACGAGCAGTACTTC
>-|TRBV6-6|-|TRBJ2-1
CASRTAVAPSYNEQFF
TGTGCCAGCAGGACGGCGGTCGCTCCATCCTACAATGAGCAGTTCTTC
>few|TRBV9|-|TRBJ2-2
CASSSPLPILATSGTGELFF
TGTGCCAGCAGCTCACCCCTCCCCATACTAGCCACCTCGGGCACCGGGGAGCTGTTTTTT
>-|TRBV10-3|-|TRBJ1-4
CAISGSSGVEKLFF
TGTGCCATCAGTGGAAGTTCAGGGGTAGAAAAACTGTTTTTT
>-|TRBV25-1|TRBD1|TRBJ2-1
CASSPGQTSYNEQFF
TGTGCCAGCAGCCCGGGACAGACCTCCTACAATGAGCAGTTCTTC
>-|TRBV6-1|TRBD1|TRBJ2-2
CASSDGQGFTGELFF
TGTGCCAGCAGTGATGGACAGGGGTTCACCGGGGAGCTGTTTTTT
>-|TRBV3-1/TRBV3-2|-|TRBJ1-2
CASSQEFGANRVDGYTF
TGTGCCAGCAGCCAAGAATTTGGGGCGAACAGGGTTGATGGCTACACCTTC
>-|TRBV3-1/TRBV3-2|-|TRBJ1-6
CASSQGAGNSPLHF
TGTGCCAGCAGCCAAGGGGCAGGGAATTCACCCCTCCACTTT
>-|TRBV29-1|TRBD1|TRBJ1-2
CSVEITGGYGYTF
TGCAGCGTGGAAATAACAGGGGGGTATGGCTACACCTTC
>-|TRBV5-1|TRBD2|TRBJ2-1
CASSTGLAEPYNEQFF
TGCGCCAGCAGCACCGGACTAGCGGAGCCGTACAATGAGCAGTTCTTC
>-|TRBV6-5|TRBD1|TRBJ2-3
CASSHRGPTDTQYF
TGTGCCAGCAGTCACAGGGGGCCCACAGATACGCAGTATTTT
>-|TRBV5-1|-|TRBJ1-4
CASSPGLVGNEKLFF
TGCGCCAGCAGCCCGGGACTCGTAGGGAATGAAAAACTGTTTTTT
>few|TRBV5-4|-|TRBJ2-7
CASSLTSGTPFEQYF
TGTGCCAGCAGCTTGACTTCCGGGACACCTTTCGAGCAGTACTTC
>-|TRBV14|TRBD1|TRBJ2-7
CASSHLQGARQYF
TGTGCCAGCAGCCACTTACAGGGGGCGCGGCAGTACTTC
>-|TRBV19|-|TRBJ2-7
CASSIDTGGHEQYF
TGTGCCAGTAGTATAGATACCGGGGGGCACGAGCAGTACTTC
>-|TRBV6-5|TRBD1|TRBJ2-7
CASREGQGNYEQYF
TGTGCCAGCAGGGAGGGACAGGGAAACTACGAGCAGTACTTC
>-|TRBV5-5|-|TRBJ1-5
CASRGGRNSNQPQHF
TGTGCCAGCAGGGGGGGACGTAATAGCAATCAGCCCCAGCATTTT
>-|TRBV15|-|TRBJ2-4
CATSSVSGRSLLAKNIQYF
TGTGCCACCAGCAGTGTTTCTGGGAGGTCCCTTTTGGCCAAAAACATTCAGTACTTC
>-|TRBV4-1|-|TRBJ1-2
CASSQVRPGDGYTF
TGCGCCAGCAGCCAAGTTCGTCCGGGTGATGGCTACACCTTC
>-|TRBV5-5|-|TRBJ2-7
CASSLLQGKNEQYF
TGTGCCAGCAGCTTATTGCAGGGGAAGAACGAGCAGTACTTC
>-|TRBV7-9|-|TRBJ1-5
CASSLLGDNQPQHF
TGTGCCAGCAGCTTATTAGGGGACAATCAGCCCCAGCATTTT
>-|TRBV6-5|TRBD2|TRBJ2-7
CASNLGTSGAYEQYF
TGTGCCAGCAACCTAGGGACTAGCGGGGCTTACGAGCAGTACTTC
>once|TRBV27|-|TRBJ1-2
CASRLIGRNYYGYTF
TGTGCCAGCAGACTAATCGGCAGAAATTACTATGGCTACACCTTC
>-|TRBV7-8|TRBD2|TRBJ2-1
CASSPRLAGGRRAPYNEQFF
TGTGCCAGCAGCCCCCGACTAGCGGGGGGGCGCCGGGCACCTTACAATGAGCAGTTCTTC
>-|TRBV2|-|TRBJ2-7
CASSVQYEQYF
TGTGCCAGCAGTGTACAATACGAGCAGTACTTC
>-|TRBV5-1|TRBD2|TRBJ2-7
CASQRGEHTYEQYF
TGCGCCTCGCAGCGGGGGGAGCATACCTACGAGCAGTACTTC
>-|TRBV5-5|TRBD1|TRBJ1-1
CASSLAGTVNTEAFF
TGTGCCAGCAGCTTAGCCGGGACAGTGAACACTGAAGCTTTCTTT
>few|TRBV9|-|TRBJ2-3
CASSVDRVRDTDTQYF
TGTGCCAGCAGCGTAGACAGGGTACGAGACACAGATACGCAGTATTTT